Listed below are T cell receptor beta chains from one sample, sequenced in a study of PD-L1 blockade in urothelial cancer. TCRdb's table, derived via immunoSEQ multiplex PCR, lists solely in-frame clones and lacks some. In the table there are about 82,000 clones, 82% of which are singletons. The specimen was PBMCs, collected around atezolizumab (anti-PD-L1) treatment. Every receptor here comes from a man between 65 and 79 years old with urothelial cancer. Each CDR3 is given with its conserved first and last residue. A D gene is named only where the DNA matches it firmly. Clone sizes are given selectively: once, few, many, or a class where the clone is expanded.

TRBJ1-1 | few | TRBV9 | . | TGTGCCAGCAGCCTTAGTAGCGGCAGCCGAAACACTGAAGCTTTCTTT | CASSLSSGSRNTEAFF
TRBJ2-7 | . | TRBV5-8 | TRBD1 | TGTGCCAGCAGCCGGACAGGGAGCATCTCCTACGAGCAGTACTTC | CASSRTGSISYEQYF
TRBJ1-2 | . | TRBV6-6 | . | TGTGCCAGCAGTTACTCTGTATTGAGTGAGGGCTACACCTTC | CASSYSVLSEGYTF
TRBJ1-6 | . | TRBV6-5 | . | TGTGCCAGCAGTTACTCAGGGGCTGATAATTCACCCCTCCACTTT | CASSYSGADNSPLHF
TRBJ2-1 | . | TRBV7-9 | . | TGTGCCAGCAGCTTACCGGGAGTCATGGATAATGAGCAGTTCTTC | CASSLPGVMDNEQFF
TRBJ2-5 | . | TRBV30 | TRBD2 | TGTGCCTGGAGTGTAGGGACTAGCGGAGAGACCCAGTACTTC | CAWSVGTSGETQYF
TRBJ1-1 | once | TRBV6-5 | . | TGTGCCAGCAGTTACTCGAACCAGGGGAACACTGAAGCTTTCTTT | CASSYSNQGNTEAFF
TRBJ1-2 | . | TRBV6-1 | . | TGTGCCAGCAGTGAAGCGCTGGACAGCAGCTATGGCTACACCTTC | CASSEALDSSYGYTF
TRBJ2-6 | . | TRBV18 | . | TGTGCCAGCTCACCAGCAGGGTCTTCTGGGGCCAACGTCCTGACTTTC | CASSPAGSSGANVLTF
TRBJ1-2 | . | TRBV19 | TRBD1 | TGTGCCAGTAGTCAGGGGGCGAGTGGTTATGGCTACACCTTC | CASSQGASGYGYTF
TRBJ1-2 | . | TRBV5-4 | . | TGTGCCAGCAGCCCCGTATCTAACTATGGCTACACCTTC | CASSPVSNYGYTF
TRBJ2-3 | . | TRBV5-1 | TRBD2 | TGCGCCAGCCAGAGCGCCGGGACTAGCGGGGCGGGAGATACGCAGTATTTT | CASQSAGTSGAGDTQYF
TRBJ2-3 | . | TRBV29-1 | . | TGCAGCGTTGTTTACACAGATACGCAGTATTTT | CSVVYTDTQYF
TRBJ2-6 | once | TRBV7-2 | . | TGTGCCAGCAGCTTAGCAGTTGTAGACTCTGGGGCCAACGTCCTGACTTTC | CASSLAVVDSGANVLTF
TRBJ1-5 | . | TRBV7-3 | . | TGTGCCAGCAGCACTAAGAGGTCAGGGGTTCGGTATAGCAATCAGCCCCAGCATTTT | CASSTKRSGVRYSNQPQHF
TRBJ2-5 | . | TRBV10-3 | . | TGTGCCATCAGTGATTCTCGGCAAGAGACCCAGTACTTC | CAISDSRQETQYF
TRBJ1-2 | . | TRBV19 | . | TGTGCCAGTAGTATAGGTGGGCGTCGGGGCTACACCTTC | CASSIGGRRGYTF
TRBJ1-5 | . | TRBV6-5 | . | TGTGCCAGCAGTTTTGTCAGGGGCGGCAATCAGCCCCAGCATTTT | CASSFVRGGNQPQHF
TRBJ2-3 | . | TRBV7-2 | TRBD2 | TGTGCCAGCAGCTCCGCGCGGGGGGCCACAGATACGCAGTATTTT | CASSSARGATDTQYF
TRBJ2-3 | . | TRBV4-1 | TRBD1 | TGCGCCAGCAGCCAAGATGACAGGGGTGGAGATACGCAGTATTTT | CASSQDDRGGDTQYF
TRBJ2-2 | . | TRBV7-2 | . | TGTGCCAGCAGCTCAGGGACATTCACCGGGACCGGGGAGCTGTTTTTT | CASSSGTFTGTGELFF
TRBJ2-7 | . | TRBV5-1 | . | TGCGCCAGCAGCCCGGGGAGGAGCTCCTACGAGCAGTACTTC | CASSPGRSSYEQYF
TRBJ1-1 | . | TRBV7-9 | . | TGTGCTGGTCAAGGGGCGGATTGGACTGAAGCTTTCTTT | CAGQGADWTEAFF
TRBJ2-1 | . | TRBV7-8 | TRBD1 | TGTGCCAGCAGCAGCCGTGGACAGGGTGTCTACAATGAGCAGTTCTTC | CASSSRGQGVYNEQFF
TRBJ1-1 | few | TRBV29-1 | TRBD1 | TGCAGCGTAGAGGGGGCTAGCACTGAAGCTTTCTTT | CSVEGASTEAFF
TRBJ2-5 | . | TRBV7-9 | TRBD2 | TGTGCCAGCAGCTCTAGCGGGGCTGAGACCCAGTACTTC | CASSSSGAETQYF